Below, one T cell receptor beta chain is given with its context. The data derive from a study of T cell repertoires in cytomegalovirus infection. One entry per CDR3 protein results from TCRdb running MiXCR on the reads. Of about 100,000 distinct CDR3 sequences in the sample, around 22% were seen once. Germline CDR1 DFQATT, CDR2 SNEGSKA (reference sequence). The CDR3 covers 11 residues. V shed 4 bases and J shed 7 bases, with 8 bases lying between them. The TCR comes from a human donor in good health (CMV status not recorded). Some clones in this sample may be carry-over from other donors' samples. Sequencing was done on a sample of CD8+ T cells from PBMCs. The chain couples TRBV20-1 to TRBJ2-1, with TRBD2 as a possible D gene (6 bases). The CDR3 here is CSATLANEQFF. The DNA for the CDR3 is TGCAGTGCTACACTAGCTAATGAGCAGTTCTTC.